The 30 T cell receptor beta chains below all came from one sample that was sequenced in a study of metastatic and nonmetastatic thyroid tumors. MiXCR reprocessed the PCR reads for TCRdb. The top ten clones hold 20% to 25% of a sample with 25,000 to 30,000 clones, approximately 4% of them seen once. Thyroid surgery took place with no prior treatment in any patient. Sequenced sample: blood. The receptors here all came from a female donor with papillary thyroid cancer or a benign thyroid nodule (not recorded which). Some clones in this sample may be carry-over from other donors' samples.

The V call is TRBV9, the J call TRBJ1-3; 7 bases are a match to TRBD1. This CDR3 has 12 amino acids. Germline CDR1 SGDLS, CDR2 YYNGEE. V shed 3 bases and J 8 bases; nucleotides not matched to a gene: 2. CDR3 in amino acids: CASSGQGDTIYF. The CDR3 DNA reads as TGTGCCAGCAGCGGACAGGGAGACACCATATATTTT.

This clone was counted only a few times. CDR3 protein: CASSDGALGLAGVKQYF. The CDR3 region has the DNA TGTGCCAGCAGTGATGGGGCTCTGGGACTAGCGGGAGTAAAGCAGTACTTC. The chain joins TRBV6-1 to TRBJ2-7, with TRBD2 matching over 14 bases. V gave up 3 bases and J gave up 8 bases; unmatched junction bases: 12. Germline V gene lookup returns CDR1 MNHNS and CDR2 SASEGT. The CDR3 sequence is 17 residues long.

Ten or more counts support this clone. This chain joins TRBV5-8 and TRBJ2-5, with 11 bases that match TRBD2. Losses at the gene ends were 4 bases for V and 4 bases for J; bases not matched to a gene: 9. This CDR3 has 16 amino acids. Germline loops: CDR1 SGHTS, CDR2 YDEGEE. The CDR3 sequence is CASSLPLAGVRETQYF. In DNA form, the CDR3 reads TGTGCCAGCAGCCTCCCACTAGCGGGAGTGAGAGAGACCCAGTACTTC.

This clone was counted only a few times. The rearrangement links TRBV6-2 or TRBV6-3 to TRBJ2-2; 11 positions match TRBD1. The CDR3 contains 15 residues. Germline-derived CDR1 and CDR2 are MNHEY and SVGEGT. With 1 base clipped from V and 7 bases from J, the junction kept 2 bases outside the gene matches. The CDR3 coding sequence is TGTGCCAGCAGTTACTGGACAGGGGGCGACGGGGAGCTGTTTTTT. This sequence encodes CASSYWTGGDGELFF.

This clone was found many times. V is TRBV14 and J is TRBJ2-3; possible D gene TRBD2, 6 bases. The CDR3 length is 17 residues. V was shortened by 3 bases and J by 0 bases, with 16 bases between the two germline ends. Germline V gene sequence: CDR1 SGHDN, CDR2 FVKESK. This chain's CDR3 is CASSHERTTFSTDTQYF. For the CDR3, the DNA is TGTGCCAGCAGCCATGAGAGGACTACCTTTAGCACAGATACGCAGTATTTT. The full variable domain, completed using reference TRBV14 and TRBJ2-3, is EAGVTQFPSHSVIEKGQTVTLRCDPISGHDNLYWYRRVMGKEIKFLLHFVKESKQDESGMPNNRFLAERTGGTYSTLKVQPAELEDSGVYFCASSHERTTFSTDTQYFGPGTRLTVL.

Many counts were recorded for this clone. This chain uses TRBV12-3 or TRBV12-4 with TRBJ1-1; D is unresolved. V lost 3 bases, J lost 0 bases, and 14 bases lay in between. This CDR3 is built from 16 residues. CDR3 sequence reads: CASSFARSSMNTEAFF. Written as DNA, the CDR3 is TGTGCCAGCAGTTTCGCCCGGAGCTCCATGAACACTGAAGCTTTCTTT.

This clone was recorded at least ten times. In DNA, the CDR3 is TGTGCCAGCAGCCTGACTGGGTACACTGAAGCTTTCTTT. This gives the protein CASSLTGYTEAFF. The chain recombines TRBV7-9 with TRBJ1-1; D not resolved. Germline assignment: CDR1 SEHNR and CDR2 FQNEAQ (reference sequence). V dropped 5 bases and J dropped 3 bases, with 10 bases sitting between them. The CDR3 has 13 residues.

This clone has ten or more counts. This chain connects TRBV20-1 to TRBJ2-1; D not certain. Deletions cut 6 bases from V and 7 bases from J, with 10 bases between. The CDR3 totals 11 residues. The V gene's germline CDR1 is DFQATT and CDR2 SNEGSKA (reference sequence). CDR3 DNA sequence: TGCAGTGCCGTACCCGATAATGAGCAGTTCTTC. This codes for CSAVPDNEQFF.

This clone has just a few counts. This chain links TRBV9 with TRBJ2-1, with TRBD2 matching 7 bases. The CDR3 length is 17 residues. Germline trimming cut 0 bases from V and 0 bases from J; bases unmatched to any gene: 6. Per the germline V gene, CDR1 is SGDLS and CDR2 is YYNGEE. CDR3 region: CASSVELAINSYNEQFF. The CDR3 region has the DNA TGTGCCAGCAGCGTAGAACTAGCGATAAACTCCTACAATGAGCAGTTCTTC. Filled out from reference TRBV9 and TRBJ2-1, the complete variable domain reads DSGVTQTPKHLITATGQRVTLRCSPRSGDLSVYWYQQSLDQGLQFLIQYYNGEERAKGNILERFSAQQFPDLHSELNLSSLELGDSALYFCASSVELAINSYNEQFFGPGTRLTVL.

This clone was detected ten times or more. The V and J genes are TRBV5-4 and TRBJ2-1, with a tentative D call TRBD1 (6 bases). Germline lookup yields CDR1 SGHNT and CDR2 YYREEE (reference sequence). Trimming stripped 6 bases from V and 7 bases from J, with 20 bases between. CDR3 length: 15 residues. The CDR3 spells CASIPRGGSKNEQFF. The CDR3 nucleotides read TGTGCCAGCATCCCCCGAGGGGGTTCTAAAAATGAGCAGTTCTTC.

The chain uses TRBV20-1 and TRBJ2-7, with D tentatively TRBD2 (6 bases). V was cut by 0 bases and J by 6 bases, with 27 bases left in between. The V gene's germline CDR1 is DFQATT and CDR2 SNEGSKA (reference sequence). This CDR3 comprises 18 residues. CDR3: CSARDWRQPSAGGGEQYF. CDR3 DNA: TGCAGTGCTAGAGATTGGAGGCAGCCTAGCGCGGGTGGAGGCGAGCAGTACTTC.

This clone was counted ten times or more. The chain has TRBV19 and TRBJ1-1; D unclear. Trimming shortened V by 7 bases and J by 1 base, and 10 bases separated the two germline ends. Germline assignment: CDR1 LNHDA and CDR2 SQIVND (reference sequence). The CDR3 is 13 amino acids. The CDR3 nucleotides read TGTGCCAGTACCCCGACGGGGAACACTGAAGCTTTCTTT. Its translation is CASTPTGNTEAFF.

This clone was recorded at least ten times. V gene TRBV28 combines with J gene TRBJ1-2, with D perhaps matching TRBD1 (6 bases). CDR1 and CDR2 from the germline V gene are MDHEN and SYDVKM. The CDR3 spans 12 residues. V was trimmed by 7 bases and J by 8 bases, leaving 14 bases between them. CDR3 nucleotide sequence: TGTGCCAGCATCCAGGGGCGTAGGGGCTACACCTTC. Protein sequence: CASIQGRRGYTF.

This clone was counted ten times or more. V and J are TRBV15 and TRBJ2-1, with D tentatively TRBD2 (5 bases). CDR1 is LNHNV and CDR2 is YYDKDF in the germline V gene (reference sequence). The germline V and J ends were trimmed by 0 bases and 3 bases, with 6 bases remaining between them. The CDR3 is 14 amino acids. The CDR3, as DNA: TGTGCCACCAGCAGAGATACTAGCTACAATGAGCAGTTCTTC. This codes for CATSRDTSYNEQFF. Using reference TRBV15 and TRBJ2-1 for the parts outside the CDR3, the full variable domain is DAMVIQNPRYQVTQFGKPVTLSCSQTLNHNVMYWYQQKSSQAPKLLFHYYDKDFNNEADTPDNFQSRRPNTSFCFLDIRSPGLGDTAMYLCATSRDTSYNEQFFGPGTRLTVL.

This clone was counted ten times or more. Mismatch with germline at one junction end may stem from a read error. This chain uses TRBV19 with TRBJ1-2; 7 nucleotides agree with TRBD1. The CDR3 length is 15 residues. Germline assignment: CDR1 LNHDA and CDR2 SQIVND (reference sequence). The CDR3 DNA reads as TGTGCCGGTAGCATTACCGGGACAGCTTTCTATGGCTACACCTTC. Amino acids: CAGSITGTAFYGYTF.

This clone was observed many times. This chain links TRBV7-9 with TRBJ2-3; 9 bases align to TRBD1. The V gene end was trimmed by 4 bases and the J gene end by 3 bases; junction bases not matched to a gene: 5. CDR3 length: 15 residues. From germline, CDR1 is SEHNR and CDR2 FQNEAQ (reference sequence). CDR3 sequence reads: CASSSTGTGTDTQYF. The CDR3 DNA follows: TGTGCCAGCAGCTCAACAGGGACAGGGACAGATACGCAGTATTTT.

This clone turned up a few times. The chain joins TRBV12-3 or TRBV12-4 to TRBJ1-1; D is uncertain. The CDR3 is 13 residues long. Trimming took 3 bases from V and 4 from J, leaving 9 bases between them. The CDR3 sequence: CASSLLRATEAFF. The CDR3 DNA reads as TGTGCCAGCAGTTTGTTAAGGGCCACTGAAGCTTTCTTT.

J is TRBJ1-6 and V is TRBV27, with D possibly TRBD1 on 6 matching bases. There are 16 residues in the CDR3. V was pared by 3 bases and J by 7 bases, with 16 bases between. The germline V gene has CDR1 MNHEY and CDR2 SMNVEV (reference sequence). CDR3 protein: CASSFTGQHINSPLHF. The CDR3, as DNA: TGTGCCAGCAGTTTTACAGGGCAGCATATCAATTCACCCCTCCACTTT.

This clone showed up just a few times. V is TRBV27 and J is TRBJ1-5, with no clear D. The CDR3 spans 10 residues. V lost 6 bases to trimming and J lost 7 bases, with 4 bases between them. Looked up from germline, CDR1 is MNHEY and CDR2 is SMNVEV (reference sequence). CDR3 region: CASRTQPQHF. The CDR3 DNA is TGTGCCAGCAGAACACAGCCCCAGCATTTT.

About this clone itself: This sequence may be a read error, since a much larger clone differs from it by one base. Other DNA sequences in the same sample also yield this CDR3. V usage is TRBV18 and J usage is TRBJ1-5; D uncertain. This CDR3 is 15 amino acids long. V was clipped by 1 base and J by 4 bases, with 11 bases between them. Germline-derived CDR1 and CDR2 are KGHSH and LQKENI. CDR3 nucleotides: TGTGCCAGCTCACCACAGGGCCAAGGTAATCAGCCCCAGCATTTT. Amino acid sequence: CASSPQGQGNQPQHF.

On this clone itself: One end of the junction does not line up with germline, which may come from a read error. The gene calls are TRBV24-1 and TRBJ2-2; D ambiguous. This CDR3 comprises 15 residues. Germline V gives CDR1 KGHDR, CDR2 SFDVKD. CDR3 sequence (DNA): TGTGCCACCAGTGATTCTGTGGTGAACACCGTGGAGCTGTTTTTT. Protein product: CATSDSVVNTVELFF.

This clone rates as medium-sized. The V gene is TRBV28, the J gene TRBJ1-2, with D hard to call. The CDR3 totals 12 residues. Trimming removed 6 bases from V and 4 bases from J, with 9 bases in between. The germline CDR1 and CDR2 sequences are MDHEN and SYDVKM. The CDR3 DNA sequence: TGTGCCAGCAGCCTAGGTTTCTATGGCTACACCTTC. Residues: CASSLGFYGYTF.

This clone was detected a few times. The chain employs TRBV6-6 and TRBJ2-7; D call uncertain. The V end lost 0 bases, the J end lost 6 bases, and 3 bases lay between the germline ends. Germline CDR1 is MNHNY and CDR2 is SVGAGI (reference sequence). The CDR3 totals 11 residues. CDR3 in amino acids: CASSYSGEQYF. CDR3 DNA sequence: TGTGCCAGCAGTTACTCGGGCGAGCAGTACTTC.

V and J are TRBV19 and TRBJ2-5, with TRBD1 as a possible D gene (6 bases). Per germline, CDR1 LNHDA and CDR2 SQIVND (reference sequence). The CDR3 runs 13 residues. V lost 3 bases, J lost 4 bases, and 9 bases lay in between. The CDR3 sequence: CASSITGSETQYF. The CDR3 DNA follows: TGTGCCAGTAGTATTACAGGGTCAGAGACCCAGTACTTC.

This clone was seen many times. Just one base apart from a much larger clone, this may be a read error. The chain recombines TRBV20-1 with TRBJ1-6; D gene uncertain. The CDR3 covers 14 residues. In germline, CDR1 is DFQATT, CDR2 SNEGSKA (reference sequence). The CDR3 region is CSAVIGSDNSPPHF. The DNA for the CDR3 is TGCAGTGCCGTTATCGGGTCCGATAATTCACCCCCCCACTTT.

By sample share, this clone is medium-sized. J is TRBJ2-7 and V is TRBV6-1; TRBD2 matches 8 bases. The CDR3 extends over 14 amino acids. Germline loops: CDR1 MNHNS, CDR2 SASEGT. The V segment lost 2 bases and the J segment 6 bases; nucleotides outside the gene matches: 6. As DNA, the CDR3 is TGTGCCAGCAGTGAAATGCGGGAGGCGGTCGAGCAGTACTTC. This translates into CASSEMREAVEQYF.

The V call is TRBV28, the J call TRBJ2-7; 15 bases map to TRBD2. Per the germline V gene, CDR1 is MDHEN and CDR2 is SYDVKM. The CDR3 loop spans 14 amino acids. Losses at the gene ends were 6 bases for V and 12 bases for J; bases not matched to a gene: 9. CDR3 nucleotide sequence: TGTGCCAGCAGCCCCGGGACTAGCGGGGGGACTCTGTACTTC. It translates to CASSPGTSGGTLYF.

This sequence joins TRBV6-5 and TRBJ1-1; no definite D call. V gave up 3 bases and J gave up 1 base, with 9 bases separating them. The germline CDR1 and CDR2 sequences are MNHEY and SVGAGI. There are 14 residues in the CDR3. Here the CDR3 reads CASSYQGPNTEAFF. Written as DNA, the CDR3 is TGTGCCAGCAGTTATCAAGGTCCGAACACTGAAGCTTTCTTT.

V gene TRBV20-1 combines with J gene TRBJ2-7, with D unclear. The CDR3 has 16 amino acids. Trimming pared 2 bases from V and 3 bases from J, leaving 20 bases between. The germline V gene encodes CDR1 DFQATT and CDR2 SNEGSKA (reference sequence). In DNA form, the CDR3 reads TGCAGTGCTAGACGGCTCAGTTCTGTTTTTGTCTACGAGCAGTACTTC. Its protein product is CSARRLSSVFVYEQYF.

This clone counts as medium-sized. This chain connects TRBV28 to TRBJ2-7, with 8 bases fitting TRBD1. This CDR3 has 15 residues. The J segment lost 5 bases and the V segment lost 6 bases, leaving 12 bases of the junction unmatched. Germline V CDR1 and CDR2: MDHEN, SYDVKM. This chain's CDR3 is CASSRWTGQGDEQYF. In DNA form, the CDR3 reads TGTGCCAGCAGCCGCTGGACAGGGCAGGGGGACGAGCAGTACTTC.